The text below deals with one T cell receptor (beta chain). Its antigen remains unknown. The data stem from a study of Ad26.COV2.S vaccination and SARS-CoV-2 variants. Whole-study context: The trial was COV1001 and the donor's arm was Ad26.COV2.S.

Treatment indicated: 15 to 20 received Ad26.COV2.S at low or high dose, single or two shots; 5 received placebo; per-sample allocation not given. Sampling was performed 63 days after the first vaccine or placebo injection. CDR1 and CDR2 from the germline V gene are MNHEY and SMNVEV (reference sequence). Trimming cost V 5 bases and J 5 bases, with 12 bases left between them. CDR3 size: 13 residues. Broader study findings: Non-spike TCR breadth showed similarity between vaccine and placebo recipients. Vaccinated individuals (as opposed to placebo recipients) had higher spike-specific TCR breadth.

Here immunoSEQ multiplex PCR was the method, and the copy in TCRdb shows in-frame clones only, minus some. The sample has around 300,000 clones; about 87% are singletons. The sequenced sample was peripheral blood, obtained in a trial of Ad26.COV2.S vaccine versus placebo. The TCR comes from a person between 18 and 60 years old who received the Ad26.COV2.S COVID-19 vaccine or a placebo. The chain couples TRBV27 to TRBJ1-1; tentative D call: TRBD1 (6 bases). CDR3 amino acids: CASSQDRRTEAFF. The CDR3 DNA reads TGTGCCAGCAGTCAGGACAGAAGAACTGAAGCTTTCTTT.